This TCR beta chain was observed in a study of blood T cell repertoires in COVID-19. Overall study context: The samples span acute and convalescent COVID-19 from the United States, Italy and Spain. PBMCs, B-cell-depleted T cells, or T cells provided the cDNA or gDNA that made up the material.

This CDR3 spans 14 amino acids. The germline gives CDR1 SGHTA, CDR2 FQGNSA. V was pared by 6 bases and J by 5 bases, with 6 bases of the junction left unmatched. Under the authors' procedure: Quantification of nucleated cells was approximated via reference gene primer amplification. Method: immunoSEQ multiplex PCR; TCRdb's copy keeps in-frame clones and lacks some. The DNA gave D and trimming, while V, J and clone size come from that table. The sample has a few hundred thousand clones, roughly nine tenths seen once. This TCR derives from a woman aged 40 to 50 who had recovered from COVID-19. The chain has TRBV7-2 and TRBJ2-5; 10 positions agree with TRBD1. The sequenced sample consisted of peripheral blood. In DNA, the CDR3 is TGTGCCAGCAGGTGGACAGGGGGAACGGAGACCCAGTACTTC. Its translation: CASRWTGGTETQYF.